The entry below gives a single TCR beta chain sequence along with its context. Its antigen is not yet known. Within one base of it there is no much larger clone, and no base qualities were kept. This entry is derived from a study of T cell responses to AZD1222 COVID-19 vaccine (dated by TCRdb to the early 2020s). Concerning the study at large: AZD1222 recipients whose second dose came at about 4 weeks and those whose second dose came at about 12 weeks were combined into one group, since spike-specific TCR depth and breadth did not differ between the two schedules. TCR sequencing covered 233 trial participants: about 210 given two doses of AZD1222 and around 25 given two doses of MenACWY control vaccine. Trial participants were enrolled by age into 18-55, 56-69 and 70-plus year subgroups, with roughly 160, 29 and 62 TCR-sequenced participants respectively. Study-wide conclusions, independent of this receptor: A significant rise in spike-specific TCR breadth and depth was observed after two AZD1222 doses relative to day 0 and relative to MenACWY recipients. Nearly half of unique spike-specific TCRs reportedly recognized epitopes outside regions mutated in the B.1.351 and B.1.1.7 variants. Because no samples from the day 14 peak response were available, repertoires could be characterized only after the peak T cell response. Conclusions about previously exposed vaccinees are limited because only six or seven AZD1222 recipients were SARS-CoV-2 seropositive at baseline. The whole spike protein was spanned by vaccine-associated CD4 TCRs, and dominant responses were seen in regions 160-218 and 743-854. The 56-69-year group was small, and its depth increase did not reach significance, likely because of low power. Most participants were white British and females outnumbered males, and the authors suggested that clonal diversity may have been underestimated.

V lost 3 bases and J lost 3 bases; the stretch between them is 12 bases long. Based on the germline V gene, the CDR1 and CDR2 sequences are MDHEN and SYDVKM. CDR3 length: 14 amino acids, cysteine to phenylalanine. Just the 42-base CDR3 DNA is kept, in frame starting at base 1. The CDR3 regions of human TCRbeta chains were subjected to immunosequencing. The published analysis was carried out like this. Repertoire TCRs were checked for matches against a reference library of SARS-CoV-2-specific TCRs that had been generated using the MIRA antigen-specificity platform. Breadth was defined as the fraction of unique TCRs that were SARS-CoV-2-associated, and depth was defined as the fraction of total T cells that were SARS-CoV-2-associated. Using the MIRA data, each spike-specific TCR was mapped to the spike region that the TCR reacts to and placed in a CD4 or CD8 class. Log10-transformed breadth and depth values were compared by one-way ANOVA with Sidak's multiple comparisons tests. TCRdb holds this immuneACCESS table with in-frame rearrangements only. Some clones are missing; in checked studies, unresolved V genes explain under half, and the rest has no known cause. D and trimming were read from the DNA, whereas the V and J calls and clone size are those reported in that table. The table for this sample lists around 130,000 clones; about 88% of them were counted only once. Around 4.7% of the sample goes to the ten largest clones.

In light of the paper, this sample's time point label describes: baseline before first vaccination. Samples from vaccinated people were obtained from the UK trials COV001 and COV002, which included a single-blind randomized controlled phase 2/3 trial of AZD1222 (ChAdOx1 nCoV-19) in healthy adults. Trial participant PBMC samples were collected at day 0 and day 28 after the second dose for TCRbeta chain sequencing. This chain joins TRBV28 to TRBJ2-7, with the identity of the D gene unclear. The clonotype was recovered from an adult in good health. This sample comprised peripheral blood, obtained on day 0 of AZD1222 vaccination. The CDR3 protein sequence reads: CASSLIGFGYEQYF. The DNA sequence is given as TGTGCCAGCAGTTTGATAGGATTTGGCTACGAGCAGTACTTC.